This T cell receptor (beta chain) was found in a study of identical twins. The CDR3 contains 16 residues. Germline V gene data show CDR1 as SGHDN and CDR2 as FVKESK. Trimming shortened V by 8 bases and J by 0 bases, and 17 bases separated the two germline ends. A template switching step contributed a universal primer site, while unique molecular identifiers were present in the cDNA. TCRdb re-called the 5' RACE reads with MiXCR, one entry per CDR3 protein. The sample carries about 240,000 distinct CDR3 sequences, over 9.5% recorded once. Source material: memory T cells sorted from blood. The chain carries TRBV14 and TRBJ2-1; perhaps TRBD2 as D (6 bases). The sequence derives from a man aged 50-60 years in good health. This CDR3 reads CASGTTAGSSYNEQFF. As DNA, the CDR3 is TGTGCCAGCGGCACGACAGCCGGGAGCTCCTACAATGAGCAGTTCTTC.